This entry lists 12 T cell receptor beta chains sequenced from one sample in a study of response to subunit inactivated influenza vaccine. MiXCR, applied by TCRdb to the RT-PCR reads, yields one record per CDR3 protein. The table has hundreds of thousands of distinct CDR3 sequences, 7.5% to 8.5% seen once. Sample: PBMCs from blood, taken about 24 months after vaccination. These receptors came from a man aged 50-75 years who received an inactivated influenza vaccine.

This clonotype was picked up many times. The chain joins TRBV12-3 or TRBV12-4 to TRBJ2-5, with 11 bases fitting TRBD2. V lost 6 bases to trimming and J lost 4 bases; unmatched junction nucleotides: 7. This CDR3 comprises 15 residues. The CDR3 DNA sequence: TGTGCCAGCAGCTTGACTAGCGGGGCTGGAGAGACCCAGTACTTC. Protein product: CASSLTSGAGETQYF.

This clonotype occurred many times. The chain uses TRBV3-1 and TRBJ1-3, with 7 positions matching TRBD1. Germline CDR1 and CDR2: LGHDT and YNNKEL (reference sequence). V was pared by 1 base and J by 0 bases, with 0 bases of the junction left unmatched. This CDR3 has 15 amino acids. CDR3 sequence (DNA): TGTGCCAGCAGCCAAGGGACAGGCTCTGGAAACACCATATATTTT. It encodes CASSQGTGSGNTIYF.

A few counts support this clonotype. The V and J genes are TRBV20-1 and TRBJ2-1; the match to TRBD2 covers 10 bases. Per the germline V gene, CDR1 is DFQATT and CDR2 is SNEGSKA (reference sequence). J was trimmed by 5 bases and V by 4 bases; bases with no gene match: 2. The CDR3 is 13 amino acids. The CDR3 spells CSATGLANNEQFF. The CDR3 nucleotides read TGCAGTGCTACGGGACTAGCGAACAATGAGCAGTTCTTC.

This clonotype was detected ten times or more. The V and J genes are TRBV9 and TRBJ2-7; 8 bases map to TRBD2. V shed 4 bases, J shed 4 bases, and the junction held 13 bases outside the gene matches. Germline assignment: CDR1 SGDLS and CDR2 YYNGEE. The length of the CDR3 is 16 residues. CDR3 residues: CASSSGGGTSIYEQYF. CDR3 DNA sequence: TGTGCCAGCAGCTCAGGAGGCGGGACTAGTATTTACGAGCAGTACTTC.

The gene calls are TRBV5-1 and TRBJ1-1, with 10 bases that match TRBD1. With 2 bases clipped from V and 12 bases from J, the junction kept 7 bases outside the gene matches. The germline V gene encodes CDR1 SGHRS and CDR2 YFSETQ. CDR3 length equals 13 residues. CDR3 protein: CASSLTDRGKSFF. The CDR3, as DNA: TGCGCCAGCAGCTTAACGGACAGGGGGAAATCTTTCTTT.

This sequence joins TRBV10-3 and TRBJ2-1, with 8 bases fitting TRBD2. Germline lookup yields CDR1 ENHRY and CDR2 SYGVKD. The CDR3 consists of 13 residues. The ends lost 11 bases at V and 8 bases at J; junction bases unmatched: 11. CDR3 coding DNA: TGTGCCGCCAGTGTTCGGGAGGGGGATGAGCAGTTCTTC. It codes for CAASVREGDEQFF.

This clonotype was detected ten times or more. The genes are TRBV4-3 and TRBJ2-2; no reliable D call. Per the germline V gene, CDR1 is LGHNA and CDR2 is YSLEER. The ends were cut back, 1 base at V and 6 bases at J, with 6 bases in the middle. The CDR3 is made up of 13 amino acids. The CDR3 DNA sequence: TGCGCCAGCAGCCAAGGGTGGGCCGGGGAGCTGTTTTTT. Protein product: CASSQGWAGELFF.

This clonotype was seen repeatedly, ten times or more. This chain connects TRBV7-6 to TRBJ2-5; TRBD2 aligns across 8 bases. Germline loops: CDR1 SGHVS, CDR2 FNYEAQ. This CDR3 region has 13 residues. V shed 7 bases and J 5 bases; nucleotides not matched to a gene: 6. As DNA, the CDR3 is TGTGCCAGCACCGGACTAGCCGGTGAGACCCAGTACTTC. Protein product: CASTGLAGETQYF.

In this sample, this clonotype turned up many times. The chain has TRBV4-2 and TRBJ2-1; possibly TRBD1 or TRBD2 for D (5 bases each). V lost 5 bases to trimming and J lost 1 base, with 12 bases between them. The CDR3 spans 15 residues. In germline, CDR1 is LGHNA, CDR2 YNFKEQ. The CDR3 DNA reads TGTGCCAGCAGCGGGGGAAGAGGGTCCTACAATGAGCAGTTCTTC. This gives the protein CASSGGRGSYNEQFF.

Ten or more counts support this clonotype. The rearrangement links TRBV12-3 or TRBV12-4 to TRBJ2-7, with D possibly being TRBD2 (5 bases). The CDR3 runs 14 residues. V was cut by 4 bases and J by 7 bases, with 17 bases left in between. The CDR3 protein is CASSSGVVLGEQYF. CDR3 DNA sequence: TGTGCCAGCAGTTCCGGGGTTGTTTTGGGGGAGCAGTACTTC.

This clonotype was counted a few times. The V call is TRBV20-1, the J call TRBJ1-4, with TRBD1 identical over 9 bases. CDR1 is DFQATT and CDR2 is SNEGSKA in the germline V gene (reference sequence). With V trimmed by 5 bases and J by 8 bases, 6 bases remained unmatched. CDR3 length: 13 residues. The CDR3 region has the DNA TGCAGTGCTGGACAGGGGTCACGGGAAAAACTGTTTTTT. This gives the protein CSAGQGSREKLFF.

This clonotype was seen just once. V gene TRBV12-3 or TRBV12-4 combines with J gene TRBJ2-6, with D perhaps TRBD2 (6 bases). The CDR3 covers 19 residues. V lost 8 bases and J lost 2, with 25 bases in between. Here the CDR3 reads CASCYRRGGGLTGANVLTF. The CDR3 bases are TGTGCCAGCTGTTATCGGCGGGGAGGCGGCCTCACTGGGGCCAACGTCCTGACTTTC.